The sequence of this T cell receptor (beta chain) was determined in a study of CD8 T cells in ankylosing spondylitis. Study-level points and caveats: Several highly homologous variants made up a TCR beta motif, and this motif appeared characteristic of ankylosing spondylitis blood. The authors found the disease-linked clones to be CD8+ and relatively rare in peripheral blood.

The CDR3 spans 13 residues. CDR1 and CDR2 (germline): MNHNS, SASEGT. V was shortened by 6 bases and J by 6 bases, with 11 bases between the two germline ends. With respect to this clonotype: Its matching antigen is unknown.

Quantitative 5'-RACE was performed with molecular barcodes, and it yielded the TCR beta libraries. TCRdb called the 5' RACE reads again in MiXCR, with one record for every CDR3 protein. The table includes 670,000 or so distinct CDR3 sequences, roughly 20% detected once. The V gene is TRBV6-1, the J gene TRBJ1-4, with D uncertain. The source is a male donor with ankylosing spondylitis. Source material: blood, either unsorted or a sorted T cell fraction (not recorded which). This CDR3 reads CASSLVWDEKLFF. CDR3 DNA: TGTGCCAGCAGCCTAGTGTGGGATGAAAAACTGTTTTTT.